This TCR beta chain was obtained from a study of T cell responses to AZD1222 COVID-19 vaccine. To note about this clone: Its specificity is not known.

Looked up from germline, CDR1 is LNHDA and CDR2 is SQIVND (reference sequence). V lost 3 bases, J lost 6 bases, and 12 bases lay in between. This CDR3 comprises 15 residues. Profiled with immunoSEQ multiplex PCR; TCRdb holds only in-frame clones, not every one. Among about 180,000 clones listed, 85% to 95% were seen once. Study observations and caveats: Targeting of unmutated variant regions was reportedly seen in nearly half of spike-specific TCRs. It was only a handful of AZD1222 recipients who were seropositive at baseline. The span of vaccine-associated CD4 TCRs extended across spike, with dominance at 160-218 and 743-854. None of the repertoires were sampled until the peak T cell response had passed.

The starting material was peripheral blood, obtained 28 days after the second AZD1222 dose. This TCR was sampled from an adult who received the AZD1222 COVID-19 vaccine. The genes are TRBV19 and TRBJ1-6; D gene uncertain. CDR3 protein: CASSIDVNLNSPLHF. The CDR3, as DNA: TGTGCCAGTAGTATCGACGTGAATCTTAATTCACCCCTCCACTTT.